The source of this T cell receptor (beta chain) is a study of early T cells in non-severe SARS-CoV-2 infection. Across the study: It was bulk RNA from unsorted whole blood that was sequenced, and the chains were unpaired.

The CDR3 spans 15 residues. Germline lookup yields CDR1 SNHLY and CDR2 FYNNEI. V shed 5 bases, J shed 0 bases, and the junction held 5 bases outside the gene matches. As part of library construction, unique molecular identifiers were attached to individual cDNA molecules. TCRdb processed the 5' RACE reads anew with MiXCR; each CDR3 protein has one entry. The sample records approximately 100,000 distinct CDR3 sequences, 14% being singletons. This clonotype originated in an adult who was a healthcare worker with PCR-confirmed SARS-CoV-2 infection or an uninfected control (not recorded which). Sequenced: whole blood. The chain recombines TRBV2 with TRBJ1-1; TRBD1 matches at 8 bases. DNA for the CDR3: TGTGCCAGCAGTATCCCCAGGGGGCTGAACACTGAAGCTTTCTTT. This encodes CASSIPRGLNTEAFF.